This T cell receptor (beta chain) appears in the sequencing data of a study of cytomegalovirus exposure and HLA in healthy donors. Study-level findings and limits: A later analysis linked a missense DCLRE1C variant to TCR beta V- and J-gene trimming. Analyzed later, most CMV-associated TCR beta chains appeared HLA-restricted. CMV serostatus stood as the only immune exposure information on hand. Cytomegalovirus-associated status was assigned to around 160 TCR beta chains.

60 Vbeta and 13 Jbeta primers were used in PCR. The repertoire was sequenced with immunoSEQ multiplex PCR; TCRdb's copy has only in-frame clones and lacks some. This table has approximately 120,000 clones, over 65% appearing once. The CDR3 is 14 amino acids. The J segment lost 2 bases and the V segment lost 9 bases, leaving 6 bases of the junction unmatched. Germline CDR1 reads MDHEN; CDR2 reads SYDVKM. On this clone: The antigen is undetermined.

The sequenced sample was PBMCs. The V call is TRBV28, the J call TRBJ1-5, with TRBD1 identical over 8 bases. This receptor was identified in a man aged 35 to 55 in good health and CMV-seropositive. CDR3 bases: TGTGCCAGTTGCGACAGGGGAGGCAATCAGCCCCAGCATTTT. Amino acid sequence: CASCDRGGNQPQHF.